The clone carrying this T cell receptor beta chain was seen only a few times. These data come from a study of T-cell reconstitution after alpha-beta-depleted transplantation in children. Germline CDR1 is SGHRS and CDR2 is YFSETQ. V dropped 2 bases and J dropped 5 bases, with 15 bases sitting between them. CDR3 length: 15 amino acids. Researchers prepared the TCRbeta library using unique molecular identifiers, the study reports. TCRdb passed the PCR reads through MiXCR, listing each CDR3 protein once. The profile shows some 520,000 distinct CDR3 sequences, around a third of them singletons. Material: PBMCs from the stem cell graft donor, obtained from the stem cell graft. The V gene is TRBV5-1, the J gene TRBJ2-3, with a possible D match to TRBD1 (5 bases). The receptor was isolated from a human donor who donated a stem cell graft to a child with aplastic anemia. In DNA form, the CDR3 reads TGCGCCAGCAGCTTCTCGCCAGGGTCTGGAGATACGCAGTATTTT. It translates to CASSFSPGSGDTQYF.